This TCR beta chain was obtained from a study of blood T cell repertoires in COVID-19. Background on the study: The United States, Italy and Spain provided the acute and convalescent COVID-19 samples.

In the original processing: Estimated nucleated cell counts came from reference gene primer amplification. TCRdb keeps only in-frame clones here, not all; method: immunoSEQ multiplex PCR. V and J calls and clone size come straight from that table; D and trimming were deduced from the DNA. In the table there are around 250,000 clones, about four fifths of which are singletons. V dropped 4 bases and J dropped 9 bases, with 20 bases sitting between them. Germline CDR1 and CDR2: SGHRS and YFSETQ. There are 15 residues in the CDR3. Input material: peripheral blood. This TCR was recovered from a woman in her late teens or twenties with acute or convalescent COVID-19. The chain recombines TRBV5-1 with TRBJ2-1; the D gene is possibly TRBD1 (7 bases). For the CDR3, the DNA is TGCGCCAGCAGCCGACGACAGGGAGGCCAGGCTGAGCAGTTCTTC. Its protein product is CASSRRQGGQAEQFF.